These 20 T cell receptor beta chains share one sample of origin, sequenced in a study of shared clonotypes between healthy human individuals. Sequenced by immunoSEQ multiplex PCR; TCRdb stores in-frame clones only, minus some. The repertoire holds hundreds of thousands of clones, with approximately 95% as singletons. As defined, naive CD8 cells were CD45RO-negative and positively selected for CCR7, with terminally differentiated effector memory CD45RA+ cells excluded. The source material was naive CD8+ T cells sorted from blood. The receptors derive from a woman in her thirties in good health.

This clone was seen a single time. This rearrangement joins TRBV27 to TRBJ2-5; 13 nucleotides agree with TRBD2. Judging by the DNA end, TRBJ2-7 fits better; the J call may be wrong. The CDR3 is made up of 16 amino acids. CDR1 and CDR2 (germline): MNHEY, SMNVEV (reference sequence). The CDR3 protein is CASSPILAGGPYEQYF. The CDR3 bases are TGTGCCAGCAGTCCGATACTAGCGGGAGGGCCTTACGAGCAGTACTTC.

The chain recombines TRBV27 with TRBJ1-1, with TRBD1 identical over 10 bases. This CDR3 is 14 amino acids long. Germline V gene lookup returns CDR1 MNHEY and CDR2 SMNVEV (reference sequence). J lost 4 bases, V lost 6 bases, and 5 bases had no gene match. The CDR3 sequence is CASRGQGWVTEAFF. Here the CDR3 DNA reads TGTGCCAGCAGGGGACAGGGGTGGGTCACTGAAGCTTTCTTT.

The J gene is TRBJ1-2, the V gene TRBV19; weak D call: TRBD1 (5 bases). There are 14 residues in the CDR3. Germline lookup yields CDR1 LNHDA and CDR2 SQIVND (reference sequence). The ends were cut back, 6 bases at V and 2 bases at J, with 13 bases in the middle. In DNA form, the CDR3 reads TGTGCCAGTAGCAACCGGGACTCGAACTATGGCTACACCTTC. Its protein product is CASSNRDSNYGYTF.

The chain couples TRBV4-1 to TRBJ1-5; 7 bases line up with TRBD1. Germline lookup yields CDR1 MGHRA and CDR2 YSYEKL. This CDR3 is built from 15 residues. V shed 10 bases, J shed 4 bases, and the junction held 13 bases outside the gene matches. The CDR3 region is CATANRDSPNQPQHF. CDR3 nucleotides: TGCGCCACCGCGAACCGGGACAGCCCAAATCAGCCCCAGCATTTT.

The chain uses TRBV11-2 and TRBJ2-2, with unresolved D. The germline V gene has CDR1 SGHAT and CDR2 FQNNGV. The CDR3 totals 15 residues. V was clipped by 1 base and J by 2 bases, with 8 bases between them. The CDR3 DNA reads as TGTGCCAGCAGCTTAGGGCCCATTAACACCGGGGAGCTGTTTTTT. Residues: CASSLGPINTGELFF.

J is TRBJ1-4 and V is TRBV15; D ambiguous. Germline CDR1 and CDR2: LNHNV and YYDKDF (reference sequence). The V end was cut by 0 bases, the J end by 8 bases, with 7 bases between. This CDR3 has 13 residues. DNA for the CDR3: TGTGCCACCAGCAGAGATAAGGGAGAAAAACTGTTTTTT. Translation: CATSRDKGEKLFF.

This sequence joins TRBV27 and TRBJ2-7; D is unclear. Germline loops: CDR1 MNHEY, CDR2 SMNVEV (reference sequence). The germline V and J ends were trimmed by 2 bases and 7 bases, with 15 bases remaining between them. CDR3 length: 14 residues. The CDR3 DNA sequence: TGTGCCAGCAGTTTAGGCCTACTACTGGGGGAGCAGTACTTC. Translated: CASSLGLLLGEQYF.

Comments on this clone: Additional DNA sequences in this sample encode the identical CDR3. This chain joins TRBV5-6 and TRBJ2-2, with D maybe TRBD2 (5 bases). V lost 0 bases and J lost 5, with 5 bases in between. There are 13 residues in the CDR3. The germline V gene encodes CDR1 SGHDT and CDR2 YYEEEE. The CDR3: CASSLAGTGELFF. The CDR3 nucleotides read TGTGCCAGCAGCTTGGCGGGAACCGGGGAGCTGTTTTTT.

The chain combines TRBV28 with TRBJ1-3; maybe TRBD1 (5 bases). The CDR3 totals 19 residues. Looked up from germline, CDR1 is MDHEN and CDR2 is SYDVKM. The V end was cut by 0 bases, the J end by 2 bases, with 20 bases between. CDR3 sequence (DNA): TGTGCCAGCAGTTTATGGAGGATTCCGGACCAGGGACCTGGAAACACCATATATTTT. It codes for CASSLWRIPDQGPGNTIYF.

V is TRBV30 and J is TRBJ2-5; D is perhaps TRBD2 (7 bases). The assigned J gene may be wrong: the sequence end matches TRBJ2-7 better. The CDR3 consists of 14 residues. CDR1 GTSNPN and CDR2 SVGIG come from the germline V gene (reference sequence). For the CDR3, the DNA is TGTGCCCTACTAGGGGGGGTTAGCTCCTACGAGCAGTACTTC. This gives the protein CALLGGVSSYEQYF.

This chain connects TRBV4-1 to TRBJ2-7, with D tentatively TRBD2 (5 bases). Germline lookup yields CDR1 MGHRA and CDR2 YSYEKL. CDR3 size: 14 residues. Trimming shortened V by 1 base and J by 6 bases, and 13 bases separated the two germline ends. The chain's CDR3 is CASSQVGFGGEQYF. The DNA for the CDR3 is TGCGCCAGCAGCCAAGTAGGGTTCGGAGGCGAGCAGTACTTC.

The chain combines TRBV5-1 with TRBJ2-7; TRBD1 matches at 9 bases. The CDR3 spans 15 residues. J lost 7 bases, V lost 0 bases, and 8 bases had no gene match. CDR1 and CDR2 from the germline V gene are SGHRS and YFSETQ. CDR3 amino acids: CASSLENRGQDEQYF. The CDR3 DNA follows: TGCGCCAGCAGCTTGGAAAACAGGGGGCAAGATGAGCAGTACTTC.

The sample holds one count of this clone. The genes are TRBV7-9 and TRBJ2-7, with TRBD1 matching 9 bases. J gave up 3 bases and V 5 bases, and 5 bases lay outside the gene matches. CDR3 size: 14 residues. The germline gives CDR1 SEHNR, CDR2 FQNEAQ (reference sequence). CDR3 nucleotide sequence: TGTGCCAGCAGCCGGAGGGACAGGGACTACGAGCAGTACTTC. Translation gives CASSRRDRDYEQYF. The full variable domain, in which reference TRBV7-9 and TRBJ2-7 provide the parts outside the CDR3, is DTGVSQNPRHKITKRGQNVTFRCDPISEHNRLYWYRQTLGQGPEFLTYFQNEAQLEKSRLLSDRFSAERPKGSFSTLEIQRTEQGDSAMYLCASSRRDRDYEQYFGPGTRLTVT.

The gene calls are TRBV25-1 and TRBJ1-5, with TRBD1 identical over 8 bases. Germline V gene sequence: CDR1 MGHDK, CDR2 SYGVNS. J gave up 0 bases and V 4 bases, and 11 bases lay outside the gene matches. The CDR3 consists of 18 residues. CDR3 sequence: CASSAQGANTYSNQPQHF. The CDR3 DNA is TGTGCCAGCAGTGCGCAGGGGGCAAATACGTATAGCAATCAGCCCCAGCATTTT.

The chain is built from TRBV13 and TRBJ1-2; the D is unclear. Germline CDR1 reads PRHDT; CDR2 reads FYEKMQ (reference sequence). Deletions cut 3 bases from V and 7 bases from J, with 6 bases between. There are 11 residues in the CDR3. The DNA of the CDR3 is TGTGCCAGCAGCTTCGAAGTTGGCTACACCTTC. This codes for CASSFEVGYTF.

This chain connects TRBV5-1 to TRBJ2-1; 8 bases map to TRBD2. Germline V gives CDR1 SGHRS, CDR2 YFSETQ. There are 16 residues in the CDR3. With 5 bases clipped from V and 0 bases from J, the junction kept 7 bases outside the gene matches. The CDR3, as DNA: TGCGCCAGCAGGGACTGGACTAGCAGCTCCTACAATGAGCAGTTCTTC. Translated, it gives CASRDWTSSSYNEQFF.

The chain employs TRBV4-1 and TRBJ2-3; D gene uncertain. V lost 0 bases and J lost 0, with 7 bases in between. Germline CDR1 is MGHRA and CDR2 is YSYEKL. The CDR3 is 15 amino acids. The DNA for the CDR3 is TGCGCCAGCAGCCAAGATTTGTACAGCACAGATACGCAGTATTTT. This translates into CASSQDLYSTDTQYF.

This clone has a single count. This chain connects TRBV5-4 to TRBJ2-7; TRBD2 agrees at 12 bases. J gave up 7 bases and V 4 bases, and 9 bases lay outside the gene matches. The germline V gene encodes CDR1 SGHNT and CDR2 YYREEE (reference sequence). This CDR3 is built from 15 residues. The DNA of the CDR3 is TGTGCCAGCAGCATTAGACTAGCGGGAGCTAGTGAGCAGTACTTC. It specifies CASSIRLAGASEQYF.

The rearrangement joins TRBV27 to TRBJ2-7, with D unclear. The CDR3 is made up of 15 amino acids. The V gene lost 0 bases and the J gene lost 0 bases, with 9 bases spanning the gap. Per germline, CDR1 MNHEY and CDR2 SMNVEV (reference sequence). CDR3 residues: CASSLSGSSSYEQYF. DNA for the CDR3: TGTGCCAGCAGTTTATCTGGGTCCAGCTCCTACGAGCAGTACTTC.

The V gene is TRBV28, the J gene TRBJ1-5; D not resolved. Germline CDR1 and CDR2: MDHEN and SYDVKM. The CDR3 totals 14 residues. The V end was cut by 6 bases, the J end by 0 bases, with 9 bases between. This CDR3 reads CASRYWNSNQPQHF. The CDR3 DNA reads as TGTGCCAGCAGATACTGGAATAGCAATCAGCCCCAGCATTTT. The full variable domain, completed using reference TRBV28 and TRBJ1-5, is DVKVTQSSRYLVKRTGEKVFLECVQDMDHENMFWYRQDPGLGLRLIYFSYDVKMKEKGDIPEGYSVSREKKERFSLILESASTNQTSMYLCASRYWNSNQPQHFGDGTRLSIL.